Listed here are 9 T cell receptor beta chains from one sample, sequenced in a study of blood T cells in healthy people across ages. The use of a sample-barcoded 5' primer and a J-beta primer mix characterized a second PCR of roughly 7 to 11 cycles. In TCRdb, the 5' RACE reads were re-called with MiXCR into one record per CDR3 protein. The data show hundreds of thousands of distinct CDR3 sequences, 40% to 50% seen once. What was sequenced was blood. The receptors here all came from an elderly man in good health.

Turning to this clonotype: A read error may produce the germline difference seen at one junction end. The chain combines TRBV7-7 with TRBJ2-3; D possibly corresponds to TRBD2 (5 bases). Germline CDR1 SSHAT, CDR2 FNYEAQ (reference sequence). The CDR3 consists of 14 residues. DNA for the CDR3: TGTGCCAACAGCGCCGGCGGGCGGAAAGATACGCAGTATTTT. Its translation is CANSAGGRKDTQYF.

The chain combines TRBV20-1 with TRBJ2-7; 9 bases are a match to TRBD1. The CDR3 runs 14 residues. V gave up 6 bases and J gave up 0 bases; unmatched junction bases: 6. Germline-derived CDR1 and CDR2 are DFQATT and SNEGSKA (reference sequence). This CDR3 is CSADDRGSSYEQYF. As DNA, the CDR3 is TGCAGTGCCGACGACAGGGGGAGCTCCTACGAGCAGTACTTC.

In DNA, the CDR3 is TGCAGTGCTAGAGAGGCTAGAGGCTACTACGAGCAGTACTTC. Its protein is CSAREARGYYEQYF. V gene TRBV20-1 combines with J gene TRBJ2-7; D ambiguous. The V end lost 0 bases, the J end lost 3 bases, and 12 bases lay between the germline ends. Germline CDR1 is DFQATT and CDR2 is SNEGSKA (reference sequence). There are 14 residues in the CDR3.

The V and J genes are TRBV21-1 and TRBJ2-5; the D call in the table, TRBD1, was not verified against the DNA. TRBV21-1 is a recognized pseudogene. The CDR3 is 14 amino acids. CDR3 bases: TGTGCCAGCAATCCAGGCAGGGGGCGGGAGACCCAGTACTTC. This codes for CASNPGRGRETQYF.

This clonotype was counted only a few times. V and J are TRBV29-1 and TRBJ1-2, with a tentative D call TRBD1 (5 bases). Per germline, CDR1 SQVTM and CDR2 ANQGSEA. The V and J ends lost 7 bases and 10 bases respectively, with 16 bases between them. The CDR3 length is 11 residues. The CDR3 reads CSAPVGGDYTF. DNA of the CDR3: TGCAGCGCCCCGGTCGGGGGGGACTACACCTTC.

The chain has TRBV5-1 and TRBJ2-5; D uncertain. The ends were cut back, 1 base at V and 5 bases at J, with 9 bases in the middle. CDR1 and CDR2 from the germline V gene are SGHRS and YFSETQ. This CDR3 is 13 amino acids long. This chain's CDR3 is CASSLRAPETQYF. The CDR3 nucleotides are TGCGCCAGCAGCTTGAGGGCTCCGGAGACCCAGTACTTC. Full variable domain (rest looked up from reference TRBV5-1 and TRBJ2-5): KAGVTQTPRYLIKTRGQQVTLSCSPISGHRSVSWYQQTPGQGLQFLFEYFSETQRNKGNFPGRFSGRQFSNSRSEMNVSTLELGDSALYLCASSLRAPETQYFGPGTRLLVL.

Notes on this clonotype: A read error may produce the germline difference seen at one junction end. The chain joins TRBV3-1 to TRBJ2-3; unclear D gene. The CDR3 sequence is 12 residues long. Germline CDR1 is LGHDT and CDR2 is YNNKEL (reference sequence). The CDR3 DNA reads TGTGCCAGCAGCCAAAACAAAGATACGAAGTATTTT. The encoded protein is CASSQNKDTKYF.

This clonotype was recorded at least ten times. The V and J genes are TRBV7-9 and TRBJ1-2; 8 bases are a match to TRBD1. CDR3 size: 21 residues. V dropped 1 base and J dropped 2; count of bases not matched to a gene: 21. Per the germline V gene, CDR1 is SEHNR and CDR2 is FQNEAQ (reference sequence). The CDR3 DNA sequence: TGTGCCAGCAGCTTAGGCCTCAAGGCAGGGGGCGATCAGGATAGGAACTATGGCTACACCTTC. It specifies CASSLGLKAGGDQDRNYGYTF.

The chain links TRBV18 to TRBJ2-6; 10 nucleotides align to TRBD2. Germline V gene lookup returns CDR1 KGHSH and CDR2 LQKENI. The CDR3 has 18 amino acids. Trimming took 3 bases from V and 0 from J; bases not matched to a gene: 5. The CDR3 protein is CASSPVAGGYSGANVLTF. CDR3 bases: TGTGCCAGCTCACCGGTAGCGGGAGGCTACTCTGGGGCCAACGTCCTGACTTTC.